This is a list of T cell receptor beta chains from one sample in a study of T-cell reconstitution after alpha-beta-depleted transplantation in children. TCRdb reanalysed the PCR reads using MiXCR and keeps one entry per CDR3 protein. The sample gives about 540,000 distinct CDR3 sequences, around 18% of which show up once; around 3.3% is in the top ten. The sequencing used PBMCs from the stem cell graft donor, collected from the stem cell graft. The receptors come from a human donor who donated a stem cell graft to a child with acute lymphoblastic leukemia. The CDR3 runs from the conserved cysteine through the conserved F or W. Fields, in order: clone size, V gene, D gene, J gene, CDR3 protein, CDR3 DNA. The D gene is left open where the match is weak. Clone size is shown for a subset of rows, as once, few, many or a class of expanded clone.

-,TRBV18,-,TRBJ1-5,CASSPTGNLNQPQHF,TGTGCCAGCTCTCCTACAGGGAATTTAAATCAGCCCCAGCATTTT
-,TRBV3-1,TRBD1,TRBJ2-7,CASSQWSDRVEQYF,TGTGCCAGCAGCCAATGGAGCGACAGGGTGGAGCAGTACTTC
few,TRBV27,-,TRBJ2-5,CASGLSKAFSRDQETQYF,TGTGCCAGCGGACTCTCTAAGGCCTTCTCCAGGGACCAAGAGACCCAGTACTTC
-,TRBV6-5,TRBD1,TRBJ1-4,CASSYGGGAEKLFF,TGTGCCAGCAGTTATGGAGGGGGCGCGGAAAAACTGTTTTTT
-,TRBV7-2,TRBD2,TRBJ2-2,CASSPPGLAGGTGELFF,TGTGCCAGCAGCCCCCCGGGACTAGCGGGAGGCACCGGGGAGCTGTTTTTT
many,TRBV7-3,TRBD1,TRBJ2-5,CASSPDRGETQYF,TGTGCCAGCAGCCCTGACAGGGGGGAGACCCAGTACTTC
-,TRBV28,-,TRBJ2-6,CASSTRPGVTGANVLTF,TGTGCCAGCAGCACAAGGCCGGGGGTGACTGGGGCCAACGTCCTGACTTTC
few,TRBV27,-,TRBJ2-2,CASKGISGELFF,TGTGCCAGCAAGGGTATCTCCGGGGAGCTGTTTTTT
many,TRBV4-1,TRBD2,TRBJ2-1,CASSHGTGLAGNEQFF,TGCGCCAGCAGCCATGGAACGGGACTAGCGGGTAATGAGCAGTTCTTC
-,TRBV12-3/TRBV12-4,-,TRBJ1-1,CASSSPAVNTEAFF,TGTGCCAGCAGTTCCCCCGCGGTGAACACTGAAGCTTTCTTT
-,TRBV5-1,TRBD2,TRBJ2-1,CASSLGSGDYNEQFF,TGCGCCAGCAGCTTGGGTAGCGGGGACTACAATGAGCAGTTCTTC
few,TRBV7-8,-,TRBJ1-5,CASSLVRHPRGPQHF,TGTGCCAGCAGCTTAGTCCGGCACCCCCGAGGGCCCCAGCATTTT
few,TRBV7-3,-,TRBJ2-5,CASSLGLLKGETQYF,TGTGCCAGCAGCCTGGGACTCCTCAAAGGAGAGACCCAGTACTTC
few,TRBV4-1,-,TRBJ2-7,CASSQAWVLPYEQYF,TGCGCCAGCAGCCAAGCGTGGGTCCTACCCTACGAGCAGTACTTC
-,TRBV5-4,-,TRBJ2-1,CASSPTRWGSYNEQFF,TGTGCCAGCAGCCCTACCAGGTGGGGCTCCTACAATGAGCAGTTCTTC
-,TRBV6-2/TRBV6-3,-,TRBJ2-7,CATRGTTYEQYF,TGTGCCACCCGAGGCACGACCTACGAGCAGTACTTC
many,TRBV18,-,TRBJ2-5,CASSRTGQETQYF,TGTGCCAGCTCCCGGACGGGGCAAGAGACCCAGTACTTC
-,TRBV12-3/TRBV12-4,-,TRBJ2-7,CASCSRQPYEQYF,TGTGCCAGCTGTTCTCGGCAGCCCTACGAGCAGTACTTC
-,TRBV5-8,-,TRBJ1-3,CASSYTQVTIYF,TGTGCCAGCAGCTATACACAGGTCACCATATATTTT
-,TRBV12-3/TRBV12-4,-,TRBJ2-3,CASSLYGATGFTDTQYF,TGTGCCAGCAGTTTATACGGCGCCACTGGATTCACAGATACGCAGTATTTT
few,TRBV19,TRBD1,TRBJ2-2,CASSIPGQDTGELFF,TGTGCCAGTAGTATCCCGGGACAGGACACCGGGGAGCTGTTTTTT
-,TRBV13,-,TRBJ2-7,CASSETFYGSYEQYF,TGTGCCAGCAGCGAGACGTTTTATGGCAGCTACGAGCAGTACTTC